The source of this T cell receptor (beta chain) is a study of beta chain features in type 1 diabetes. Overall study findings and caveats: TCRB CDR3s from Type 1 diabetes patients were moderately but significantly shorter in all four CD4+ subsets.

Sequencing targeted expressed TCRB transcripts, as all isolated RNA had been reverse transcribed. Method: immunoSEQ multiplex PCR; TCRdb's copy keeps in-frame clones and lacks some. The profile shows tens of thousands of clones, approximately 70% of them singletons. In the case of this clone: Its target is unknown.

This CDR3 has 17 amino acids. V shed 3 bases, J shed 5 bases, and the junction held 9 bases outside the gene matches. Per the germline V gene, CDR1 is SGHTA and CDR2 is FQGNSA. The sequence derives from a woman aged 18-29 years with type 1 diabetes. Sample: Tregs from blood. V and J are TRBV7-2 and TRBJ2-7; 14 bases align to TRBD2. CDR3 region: CASSLYGTSGSPHEQYF. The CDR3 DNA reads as TGTGCCAGCAGCTTGTACGGGACTAGCGGGAGCCCACACGAGCAGTACTTC.